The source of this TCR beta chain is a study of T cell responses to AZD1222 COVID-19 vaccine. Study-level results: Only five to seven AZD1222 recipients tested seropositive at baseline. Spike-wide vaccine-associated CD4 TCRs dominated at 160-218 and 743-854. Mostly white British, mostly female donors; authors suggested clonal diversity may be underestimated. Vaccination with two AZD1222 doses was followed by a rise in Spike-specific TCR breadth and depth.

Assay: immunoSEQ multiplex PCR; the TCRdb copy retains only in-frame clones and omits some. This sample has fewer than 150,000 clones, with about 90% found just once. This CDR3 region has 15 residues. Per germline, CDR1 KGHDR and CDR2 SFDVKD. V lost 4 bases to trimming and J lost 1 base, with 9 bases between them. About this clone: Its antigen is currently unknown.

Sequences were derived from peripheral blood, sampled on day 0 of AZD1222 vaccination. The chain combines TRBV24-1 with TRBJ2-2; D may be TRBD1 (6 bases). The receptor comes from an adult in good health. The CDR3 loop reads CATSDRGWNTGELFF. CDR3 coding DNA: TGTGCCACCAGTGACAGGGGATGGAACACCGGGGAGCTGTTTTTT.